The rows below give T cell receptor beta chains drawn from one sample of a study of shared clonotypes between healthy human individuals. Profiling relied on immunoSEQ multiplex PCR, and the TCRdb table lists in-frame clones only, not all of them. The table has hundreds of thousands of clones, around 96% seen once; the top ten hold roughly 0.1%. Sequenced material: naive CD8+ T cells sorted from blood. Source of these receptors: a woman aged 25 to 39 in good health. CDR3s include the opening cysteine and the closing phenylalanine or tryptophan. D genes are given only for firm matches. The listing skips clone size in some rows; elsewhere it reads once, few, many or a size class.

cdr3_aa cdr3_nt j_call v_call d_call clone_size
CASAPGLADFREQFF TGTGCCAGCGCACCGGGACTAGCCGACTTCCGTGAGCAGTTCTTC TRBJ2-1 TRBV5-8 TRBD2 NA
CASSFGTGGEQYF TGTGCCAGCAGTTTTGGGACAGGGGGCGAGCAGTACTTC TRBJ2-7 TRBV27 TRBD1 NA
CASSSLGQSSSGNTIYF TGTGCCAGCAGTTCACTGGGACAGTCGAGCTCTGGAAACACCATATATTTT TRBJ1-3 TRBV6-7 TRBD1 NA
CASSARGQQTDTQYF TGTGCCAGCAGTGCCAGGGGGCAGCAGACAGATACGCAGTATTTT TRBJ2-3 TRBV28 TRBD1 NA
CASSYRGAYEQYF TGTGCCAGCAGTTACAGGGGGGCCTACGAGCAGTACTTC TRBJ2-7 TRBV6-5 NA NA
CASSPTLWKEQFF TGTGCCAGCAGTCCTACTCTCTGGAAGGAGCAGTTCTTC TRBJ2-1 TRBV2 NA NA
CASSLGLAGTQETQYF TGTGCCAGCAGCTTGGGGTTAGCGGGGACACAAGAGACCCAGTACTTC TRBJ2-5 TRBV5-6 TRBD2 NA
CASSHRPMDSYNEQFF TGCGCCAGCAGCCACCGTCCGATGGACTCCTACAATGAGCAGTTCTTC TRBJ2-1 TRBV4-1 NA NA
CTSSQGLAGEEYF TGCACCAGCAGCCAAGGGCTAGCGGGAGAGGAGTACTTC TRBJ2-7 TRBV1 NA NA
CSAVDREDYEAFF TGCAGCGCAGTGGACAGGGAAGATTATGAAGCTTTCTTT TRBJ1-1 TRBV29-1 TRBD1 NA
CASSAGTPIQNEKLFF TGTGCCAGCAGCGCCGGGACACCGATCCAAAATGAAAAACTGTTTTTT TRBJ1-4 TRBV5-8 NA NA
CASSEAGGPDTQYF TGTGCCAGCTCAGAGGCGGGAGGGCCTGATACGCAGTATTTT TRBJ2-3 TRBV7-8 TRBD2 NA
CASSLSWESNNEQFF TGTGCCAGCAGCCTATCGTGGGAGTCAAACAATGAGCAGTTCTTC TRBJ2-1 TRBV7-6 NA NA
CASSSDLLVSPYGYTF TGTGCCAGCAGCTCAGACCTACTGGTTTCCCCCTATGGCTACACCTTC TRBJ1-2 TRBV5-8 NA NA
CASSLGRVPGPVNEQFF TGTGCCAGCAGCTTAGGGCGGGTCCCGGGGCCGGTCAATGAGCAGTTCTTC TRBJ2-1 TRBV7-9 NA NA
CATSVRGQTYEQYF TGTGCCACCAGCGTCAGGGGACAGACCTACGAGCAGTACTTC TRBJ2-7 TRBV15 TRBD1 NA
CASSRAVSTGELFF TGCGCCAGCAGCCGAGCAGTGTCCACCGGGGAGCTGTTTTTT TRBJ2-2 TRBV4-1 NA NA
CATSREGLAGNEQFF TGTGCCACCAGCAGAGAGGGACTAGCGGGCAATGAGCAGTTCTTC TRBJ2-1 TRBV15 TRBD2 NA
CASSPGSSGSYEQYF TGTGCCAGCAGCCCAGGGTCTAGCGGGAGCTACGAGCAGTACTTC TRBJ2-7 TRBV9 TRBD2 NA
CASSILGANNEQFF TGTGCCAGTAGTATTCTGGGAGCCAACAATGAGCAGTTCTTC TRBJ2-1 TRBV19 NA NA
CASSPFWTSVERAPSTDTQYF TGTGCCAGCAGTCCCTTCTGGACTAGCGTCGAACGAGCACCTAGCACAGATACGCAGTATTTT TRBJ2-3 TRBV28 TRBD2 once
CASSSEAAQETQYF TGTGCCAGCAGTTCAGAGGCAGCACAAGAGACCCAGTACTTC TRBJ2-5 TRBV28 NA NA
CASKGRAINQPQHF TGTGCCAGTAAGGGACGGGCCATTAATCAGCCCCAGCATTTT TRBJ1-5 TRBV19 NA NA
CASSHRGLNTEAFF TGTGCCAGCAGCCACAGGGGCCTGAACACTGAAGCTTTCTTT TRBJ1-1 TRBV5-6 TRBD1 NA
CASSWGEGPYEQYF TGTGCCAGCAGCTGGGGGGAGGGCCCCTACGAGCAGTACTTC TRBJ2-7 TRBV5-4 TRBD2 NA
CASSQDQVVPYEQYF TGTGCCAGCAGCCAAGATCAAGTGGTCCCCTACGAGCAGTACTTC TRBJ2-7 TRBV4-2 NA NA
CASRGGTDTQYF TGTGCCAGCAGGGGAGGAACAGATACGCAGTATTTT TRBJ2-3 TRBV28 NA NA
CASRSPGRHTEAFF TGCGCCAGCAGATCCCCCGGGAGGCACACTGAAGCTTTCTTT TRBJ1-1 TRBV4-1 NA NA
CASSQGDWMNTEAFF TGCGCCAGCAGTCAGGGAGACTGGATGAACACTGAAGCTTTCTTT TRBJ1-1 TRBV10-1 NA NA
CASSIGGRDYGYTF TGTGCCAGTAGTATAGGAGGGCGGGACTATGGCTACACCTTC TRBJ1-2 TRBV19 NA NA
CASSRLVVAGGGNEQFF TGTGCCAGCAGCCGCCTCGTAGTAGCGGGAGGGGGAAATGAGCAGTTCTTC TRBJ2-1 TRBV7-9 TRBD2 NA
CASTLGGLNTEAFF TGTGCCAGCACCTTAGGTGGATTGAACACTGAAGCTTTCTTT TRBJ1-1 TRBV28 NA NA
CASSYGGKGNQPQHF TGTGCCAGCAGCTATGGGGGGAAGGGGAATCAGCCCCAGCATTTT TRBJ1-5 TRBV16 NA NA
CASSLLTREGVAEQFF TGTGCCAGCAGTTTATTAACTCGAGAGGGAGTCGCAGAGCAGTTCTTC TRBJ2-1 TRBV27 NA NA
CASRQGLAETDTQYF TGTGCCAGCAGACAGGGACTAGCGGAGACAGATACGCAGTATTTT TRBJ2-3 TRBV9 TRBD2 NA
CASNRDSLPEQFF TGTGCCAGCAATAGGGACAGCCTCCCCGAGCAGTTCTTC TRBJ2-1 TRBV2 TRBD1 NA
CASSIWNSGRETQYF TGTGCCAGTAGTATTTGGAATAGCGGGCGGGAGACCCAGTACTTC TRBJ2-5 TRBV19 TRBD2 NA
CASSIGDGYYEQYF TGTGCCAGTAGTATAGGGGACGGCTACTACGAGCAGTACTTC TRBJ2-7 TRBV19 NA NA
CASSGIDSYEQYF TGTGCCAGCAGCGGGATAGACTCCTACGAGCAGTACTTC TRBJ2-7 TRBV27 NA NA
CASSIPRTEAFF TGTGCCAGTAGTATCCCGAGAACTGAAGCTTTCTTT TRBJ1-1 TRBV19 NA NA
CASSPLRRTDEQYF TGTGCCAGCAGCCCTCTACGGCGGACCGACGAGCAGTACTTC TRBJ2-7 TRBV7-8 NA NA
CASSLAGVPYNEQFF TGTGCCAGCAGCTTGGCGGGGGTCCCCTACAATGAGCAGTTCTTC TRBJ2-1 TRBV5-4 NA NA
CASSELAFSYNEQFF TGTGCCAGCAGTGAGCTAGCGTTCTCCTACAATGAGCAGTTCTTC TRBJ2-1 TRBV2 NA NA
CASSPWIFQETQYF TGTGCCAGCAGCCCATGGATTTTCCAAGAGACCCAGTACTTC TRBJ2-5 TRBV5-6 NA NA
CASSLGKHSAYTEAFF TGTGCCAGCAGCTTGGGTAAGCATTCAGCCTACACTGAAGCTTTCTTT TRBJ1-1 TRBV5-5 NA NA
CASSLSGYNEQFF TGTGCCAGCAGCTTATCGGGATACAATGAGCAGTTCTTC TRBJ2-1 TRBV7-9 NA NA
CASSFIPGQGLNTEAFF TGTGCCAGCAGCTTCATCCCGGGACAGGGACTGAACACTGAAGCTTTCTTT TRBJ1-1 TRBV7-9 TRBD1 NA
CASSLKASGSGWNEQFF TGCGCCAGCAGCTTGAAGGCTAGCGGGAGTGGGTGGAATGAGCAGTTCTTC TRBJ2-1 TRBV5-1 TRBD2 NA
CASSPYASMNTEAFF TGTGCCAGCAGCCCTTATGCCTCTATGAACACTGAAGCTTTCTTT TRBJ1-1 TRBV9 NA NA
CASSSGQGADEQYF TGCGCCAGCAGCTCAGGACAGGGGGCGGACGAGCAGTACTTC TRBJ2-7 TRBV5-1 TRBD1 NA
CASSLDRGLVSDEQYF TGTGCCAGCAGCCTAGACAGGGGGTTAGTGAGCGACGAGCAGTACTTC TRBJ2-7 TRBV4-2 TRBD1 NA
CASSAGTSGYYEQYF TGTGCCAGCAGCGCCGGGACTAGCGGTTACTACGAGCAGTACTTC TRBJ2-7 TRBV25-1 TRBD2 NA